Below are 21 T cell receptor beta chains sequenced from a single sample in a study of T cell responses to AZD1222 COVID-19 vaccine. Method: immunoSEQ multiplex PCR; TCRdb's copy keeps in-frame clones and lacks some. The data hold roughly 200,000 clones, with roughly 90% observed a single time. The sample in question was peripheral blood, obtained 28 days after the second AZD1222 dose. These receptors were collected from an adult who received the AZD1222 COVID-19 vaccine.

The chain links TRBV20-1 to TRBJ1-1; D remains unclear. The CDR3 is 12 residues long. V was shortened by 3 bases and J by 3 bases, with 8 bases between the two germline ends. CDR1 and CDR2 from the germline V gene are DFQATT and SNEGSKA (reference sequence). Here the CDR3 reads CSASPMDTEAFF. Written as DNA, the CDR3 is TGCAGTGCTAGTCCTATGGACACTGAAGCTTTCTTT.

V is TRBV24-1 and J is TRBJ2-2; maybe TRBD1 (5 bases). Per the germline V gene, CDR1 is KGHDR and CDR2 is SFDVKD. This CDR3 has 15 amino acids. V lost 4 bases, J lost 1 base, and 9 bases lay in between. The CDR3 DNA reads TGTGCCACCAGTGAGACAGTACTGAACACCGGGGAGCTGTTTTTT. Translating gives CATSETVLNTGELFF.

The V and J genes are TRBV12-2 and TRBJ1-5; the D call in the table, TRBD1, was not verified against the DNA. TRBV12-2 represents a pseudogene. This CDR3 is built from 16 residues. Here the CDR3 DNA reads TGTGCAAGTCGCTTAGTGAGGAGAGGGGGCAGACAGCCCCAGCATTTT. Translation gives CASRLVRRGGRQPQHF.

The genes are TRBV19 and TRBJ2-7; TRBD1 agrees at 9 bases. With V trimmed by 8 bases and J by 3 bases, 8 bases remained unmatched. Germline V gene lookup returns CDR1 LNHDA and CDR2 SQIVND (reference sequence). CDR3 length equals 14 residues. DNA of the CDR3: TGTGCCAGTGGATCCGGGACAGGGTTCTACGAGCAGTACTTC. This gives the protein CASGSGTGFYEQYF.

The rearrangement uses TRBV28 and TRBJ2-3; D is unresolved. The V end was cut by 4 bases, the J end by 6 bases, with 8 bases between. CDR3 length: 12 amino acids. Germline V gene lookup returns CDR1 MDHEN and CDR2 SYDVKM. CDR3 loop: CASSWRPDTQYF. CDR3 DNA: TGTGCCAGCAGTTGGCGGCCCGATACGCAGTATTTT.

The rearrangement uses TRBV30 and TRBJ1-2; 10 bases agree with TRBD1. The CDR3 extends over 14 amino acids. The germline V gene encodes CDR1 GTSNPN and CDR2 SVGIG (reference sequence). Germline trimming cut 2 bases from V and 7 bases from J; bases unmatched to any gene: 7. The CDR3 DNA sequence: TGTGCCTGGAGTCCGGGCCGGGACAGGGGTGGCTACACCTTC. Residues: CAWSPGRDRGGYTF.

This chain uses TRBV7-9 with TRBJ1-3, with TRBD1 matching over 7 bases. Germline assignment: CDR1 SEHNR and CDR2 FQNEAQ (reference sequence). With V trimmed by 7 bases and J by 5 bases, 5 bases remained unmatched. The CDR3 extends over 13 amino acids. The CDR3, as DNA: TGTGCCAGCATTGAGGGGGCCAGAAACACCATATATTTT. Protein sequence: CASIEGARNTIYF.

The V gene is TRBV29-1, the J gene TRBJ1-2; D is possibly TRBD1 (5 bases). Trimming left V 4 bases short and J 6 bases short, with 12 bases between. Germline assignment: CDR1 SQVTM and CDR2 ANQGSEA. The CDR3 runs 12 residues. The CDR3 loop is CSVGPGPHGYTF. CDR3 bases: TGCAGCGTTGGTCCAGGGCCGCATGGCTACACCTTC.

The chain joins TRBV2 to TRBJ2-3; D unresolved. Germline values: CDR1 SNHLY, CDR2 FYNNEI. V was pared by 4 bases and J by 2 bases, with 10 bases between. This CDR3 has 14 residues. The CDR3 reads CASSGPGPTDTQYF. The CDR3 bases are TGTGCCAGCAGTGGTCCTGGCCCCACAGATACGCAGTATTTT. The full variable domain, completed using reference TRBV2 and TRBJ2-3, is EPEVTQTPSHQVTQMGQEVILRCVPISNHLYFYWYRQILGQKVEFLVSFYNNEISEKSEIFDDQFSVERPDGSNFTLKIRSTKLEDSAMYFCASSGPGPTDTQYFGPGTRLTVL.

For the CDR3, the DNA is TGTGCCAGCACCCGTGGGACAGCTAATGAAAAACTGTTTTTT. Its protein is CASTRGTANEKLFF. The rearrangement joins TRBV28 to TRBJ1-4, with 7 bases identical to TRBD1. This CDR3 comprises 14 residues. Germline V gene sequence: CDR1 MDHEN, CDR2 SYDVKM. Trimming took 7 bases from V and 3 from J; bases not matched to a gene: 5. Looking up the rest from reference TRBV28 and TRBJ1-4 gives the full variable domain: DVKVTQSSRYLVKRTGEKVFLECVQDMDHENMFWYRQDPGLGLRLIYFSYDVKMKEKGDIPEGYSVSREKKERFSLILESASTNQTSMYLCASTRGTANEKLFFGSGTQLSVL.

This chain uses TRBV19 with TRBJ1-2; D remains ambiguous. From germline, CDR1 is LNHDA and CDR2 SQIVND (reference sequence). V lost 6 bases to trimming and J lost 9 bases, with 11 bases between them. This CDR3 has 11 amino acids. The DNA for the CDR3 is TGTGCCAGTAGGAGCGGTCTGAGCTACACCTTC. Encoded protein: CASRSGLSYTF.

J is TRBJ2-7 and V is TRBV5-1; D is ambiguous. This CDR3 is 13 amino acids long. Looked up from germline, CDR1 is SGHRS and CDR2 is YFSETQ. The ends were cut back, 2 bases at V and 0 bases at J, with 6 bases in the middle. CDR3 DNA: TGCGCCAGCAGCTTAGACATCTCCTACGAGCAGTACTTC. Protein sequence: CASSLDISYEQYF.

V and J are TRBV6-5 and TRBJ2-5, with 8 bases identical to TRBD1. The CDR3 sequence is 16 residues long. The J segment lost 7 bases and the V segment lost 4 bases, leaving 14 bases of the junction unmatched. CDR1 and CDR2 (germline): MNHEY, SVGAGI. The DNA of the CDR3 is TGTGCCAGCAGTTCAACCGAGGACAGGGTGCTCGGGACCCAGTACTTC. It translates to CASSSTEDRVLGTQYF.

The CDR3 region is CSASMGAREQYF. CDR3 nucleotide sequence: TGCAGTGCTAGTATGGGGGCGCGGGAGCAGTACTTC. The gene calls are TRBV20-1 and TRBJ2-7, with D perhaps matching TRBD1 (6 bases). The V end was cut by 3 bases, the J end by 7 bases, with 13 bases between. CDR1 is DFQATT, CDR2 SNEGSKA, per germline (reference sequence). There are 12 residues in the CDR3.

The chain recombines TRBV28 with TRBJ2-7; D perhaps matches TRBD2 (5 bases). The germline gives CDR1 MDHEN, CDR2 SYDVKM. This CDR3 is 13 amino acids long. V lost 5 bases and J 2 bases, leaving 10 bases between the germline ends. CDR3 sequence (DNA): TGTGCCAGCAGTGGGAGCGGAGCCTACGAGCAGTACTTC. This translates into CASSGSGAYEQYF.

The rearrangement uses TRBV20-1 and TRBJ2-7; weak D call: TRBD1 (6 bases). The germline V gene encodes CDR1 DFQATT and CDR2 SNEGSKA (reference sequence). CDR3 length equals 12 residues. V lost 3 bases, J lost 6 bases, and 12 bases lay in between. The DNA for the CDR3 is TGCAGTGCTAGTCCCAGGGGCGGCGAGCAGTACTTC. This gives the protein CSASPRGGEQYF.

The chain uses TRBV11-2 and TRBJ1-2; TRBD1 matches 7 bases. From germline, CDR1 is SGHAT and CDR2 FQNNGV. The V and J ends lost 1 base and 4 bases, in that order; junction bases with no gene match: 3. The CDR3 is 14 residues long. The CDR3 loop is CASSLGGGTYGYTF. CDR3 nucleotides: TGTGCCAGCAGCTTAGGAGGGGGCACCTATGGCTACACCTTC.

CDR3 sequence (DNA): TGTGCCTGGAACGGGCTAGCTAACTATGGCTACACCTTC. It encodes CAWNGLANYGYTF. V and J are TRBV30 and TRBJ1-2; D not certain. Per the germline V gene, CDR1 is GTSNPN and CDR2 is SVGIG (reference sequence). Trimming took 4 bases from V and 0 from J, leaving 9 bases between them. This CDR3 is built from 13 residues.

The chain has TRBV5-8 and TRBJ1-6; perhaps TRBD1 as D (6 bases). V lost 1 base, J lost 14 bases, and 10 bases lay in between. The germline gives CDR1 SGHTS, CDR2 YDEGEE. This CDR3 has 12 amino acids. CDR3 sequence reads: CASSLNRVALHF. The CDR3 DNA reads TGTGCCAGCAGCTTGAACAGGGTGGCCCTCCACTTT.

This clone was picked up one time. V and J are TRBV7-2 and TRBJ2-7; D is unresolved. Trimming removed 0 bases at V and 6 bases at J, with 18 bases between. The germline V gene has CDR1 SGHTA and CDR2 FQGNSA. The length of the CDR3 is 16 residues. DNA for the CDR3: TGTGCCAGCAGCTTAGCGTATACCGCCGCGCTTTCCGAGCAGTACTTC. This sequence encodes CASSLAYTAALSEQYF. The complete variable domain, with remaining parts taken from reference TRBV7-2 and TRBJ2-7, reads GAGVSQSPSNKVTEKGKDVELRCDPISGHTALYWYRQSLGQGLEFLIYFQGNSAPDKSGLPSDRFSAERTGGSVSTLTIQRTQQEDSAVYLCASSLAYTAALSEQYFGPGTRLTVT.

The table lists this clone with a few counts. J is TRBJ2-2 and V is TRBV18; D not resolved. V gave up 4 bases and J gave up 6 bases, with 12 bases separating them. Per germline, CDR1 KGHSH and CDR2 LQKENI. The CDR3 is 14 amino acids. CDR3 sequence (DNA): TGTGCCAGCTCACTCGACCGGGTGGCCGGGGAGCTGTTTTTT. This gives the protein CASSLDRVAGELFF.